The entry below describes one T cell receptor beta chain. The J segment lost 5 bases and the V segment lost 6 bases, leaving 8 bases of the junction unmatched. Germline V CDR1 and CDR2: ENHRY, SYGVKD. This CDR3 has 15 amino acids. Per the original methods: By means of reference gene primer amplification, nucleated cell counts were estimated. The data were produced by immunoSEQ multiplex PCR, yet TCRdb's version contains in-frame clones alone and is incomplete. V, J and clone size are those of that table, while D and trimming were read from the DNA. The data show roughly 76,000 clones, around 90% seen once. This sample was taken from a study of blood T cell repertoires in COVID-19. Background on the study: Italy, Spain and the United States were the sources of the convalescent and acute COVID-19 samples. T cells, B-cell-depleted T cells, or PBMCs provided the cDNA or gDNA that served as material.

This clonotype was sampled from a woman aged 55-75 years with active COVID-19. V gene TRBV10-3 combines with J gene TRBJ2-1, with 9 bases matching TRBD1. Sequencing was done on a sample of peripheral blood. The CDR3 protein is CAISTGTGLNNEQFF. The CDR3 DNA sequence: TGTGCCATCAGCACCGGGACAGGGTTAAACAATGAGCAGTTCTTC.